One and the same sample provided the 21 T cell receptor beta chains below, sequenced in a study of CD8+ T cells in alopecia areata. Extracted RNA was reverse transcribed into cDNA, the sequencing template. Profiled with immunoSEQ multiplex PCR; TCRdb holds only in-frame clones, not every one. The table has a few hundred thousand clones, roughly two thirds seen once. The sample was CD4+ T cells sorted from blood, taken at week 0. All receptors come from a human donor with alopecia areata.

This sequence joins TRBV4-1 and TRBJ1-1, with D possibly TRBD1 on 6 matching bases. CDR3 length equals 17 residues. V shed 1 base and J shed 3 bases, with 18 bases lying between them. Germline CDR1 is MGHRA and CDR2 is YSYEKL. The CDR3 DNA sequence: TGCGCCAGCAGCCAAGTATCCAAAAGGGGGGGCCACACTGAAGCTTTCTTT. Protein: CASSQVSKRGGHTEAFF.

CDR3 amino acids: CASSLEGEAFF. The CDR3 nucleotides read TGCGCCAGCAGCTTGGAAGGTGAAGCTTTCTTT. The chain carries TRBV5-1 and TRBJ1-1; D gene ambiguous. Per germline, CDR1 SGHRS and CDR2 YFSETQ. The CDR3 runs 11 residues. V lost 0 bases to trimming and J lost 7 bases, with 4 bases between them.

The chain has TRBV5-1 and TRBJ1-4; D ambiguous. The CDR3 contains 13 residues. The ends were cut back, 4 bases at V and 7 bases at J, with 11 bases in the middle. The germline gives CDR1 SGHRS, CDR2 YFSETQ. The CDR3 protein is CASSQNALEKLFF. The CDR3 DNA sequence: TGCGCCAGCAGCCAAAATGCGCTTGAAAAACTGTTTTTT. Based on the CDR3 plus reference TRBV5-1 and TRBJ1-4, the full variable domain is KAGVTQTPRYLIKTRGQQVTLSCSPISGHRSVSWYQQTPGQGLQFLFEYFSETQRNKGNFPGRFSGRQFSNSRSEMNVSTLELGDSALYLCASSQNALEKLFFGSGTQLSVL.

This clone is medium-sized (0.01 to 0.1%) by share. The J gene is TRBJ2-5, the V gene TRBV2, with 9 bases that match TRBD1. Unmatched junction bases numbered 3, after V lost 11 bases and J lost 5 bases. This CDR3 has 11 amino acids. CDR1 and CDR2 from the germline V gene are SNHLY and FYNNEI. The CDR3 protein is CAGQGMETQYF. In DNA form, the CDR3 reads TGTGCCGGACAGGGGATGGAGACCCAGTACTTC. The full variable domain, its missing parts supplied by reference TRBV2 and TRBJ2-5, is EPEVTQTPSHQVTQMGQEVILRCVPISNHLYFYWYRQILGQKVEFLVSFYNNEISEKSEIFDDQFSVERPDGSNFTLKIRSTKLEDSAMYFCAGQGMETQYFGPGTRLLVL.

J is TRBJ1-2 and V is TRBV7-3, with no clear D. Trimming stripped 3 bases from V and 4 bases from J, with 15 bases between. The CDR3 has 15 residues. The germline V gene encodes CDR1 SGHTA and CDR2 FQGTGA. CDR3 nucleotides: TGTGCCAGCAGCTTTGACGGGCTGAGTCCCTATGGCTACACCTTC. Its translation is CASSFDGLSPYGYTF.

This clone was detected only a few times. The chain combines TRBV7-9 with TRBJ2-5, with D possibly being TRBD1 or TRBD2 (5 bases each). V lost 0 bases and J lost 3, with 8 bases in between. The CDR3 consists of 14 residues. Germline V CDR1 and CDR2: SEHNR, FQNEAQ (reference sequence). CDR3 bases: TGTGCCAGCAGCTTAGCTGTGGGGGAAGAGACCCAGTACTTC. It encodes CASSLAVGEETQYF.

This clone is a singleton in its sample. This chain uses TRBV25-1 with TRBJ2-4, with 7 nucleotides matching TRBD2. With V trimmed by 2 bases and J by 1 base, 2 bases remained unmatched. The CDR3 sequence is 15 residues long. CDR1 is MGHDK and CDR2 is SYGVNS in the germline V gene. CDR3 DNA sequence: TGTGCCAGCAGTGAAGTGGGGGGGGCCAAAAACATTCAGTACTTC. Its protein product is CASSEVGGAKNIQYF.

The CDR3 DNA sequence: TGCAGCGTCGCCACCGGGACAGCGAACACTGAAGCTTTCTTT. Residues: CSVATGTANTEAFF. The V gene is TRBV29-1, the J gene TRBJ1-1; 7 nucleotides line up with TRBD1. Germline assignment: CDR1 SQVTM and CDR2 ANQGSEA. With 6 bases clipped from V and 1 base from J, the junction kept 8 bases outside the gene matches. The length of the CDR3 is 14 residues.

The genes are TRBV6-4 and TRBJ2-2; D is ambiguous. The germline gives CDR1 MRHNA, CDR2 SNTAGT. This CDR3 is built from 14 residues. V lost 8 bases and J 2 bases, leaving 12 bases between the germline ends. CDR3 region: CASRALDNTGELFF. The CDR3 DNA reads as TGTGCCAGCCGAGCTTTAGACAACACCGGGGAGCTGTTTTTT.

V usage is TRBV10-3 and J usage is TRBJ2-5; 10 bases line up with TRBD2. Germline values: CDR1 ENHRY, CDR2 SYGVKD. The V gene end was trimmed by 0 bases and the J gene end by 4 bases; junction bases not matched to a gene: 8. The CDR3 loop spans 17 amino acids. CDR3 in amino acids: CAISESGSGGGGETQYF. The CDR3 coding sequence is TGTGCCATCAGTGAGTCCGGCAGCGGGGGGGGAGGAGAGACCCAGTACTTC.

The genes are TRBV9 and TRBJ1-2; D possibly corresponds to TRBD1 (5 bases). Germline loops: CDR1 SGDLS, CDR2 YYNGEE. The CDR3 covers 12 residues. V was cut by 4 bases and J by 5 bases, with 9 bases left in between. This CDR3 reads CASSPQGYGYTF. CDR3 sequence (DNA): TGTGCCAGCAGCCCCCAGGGTTATGGCTACACCTTC. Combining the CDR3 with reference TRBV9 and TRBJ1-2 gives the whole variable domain DSGVTQTPKHLITATGQRVTLRCSPRSGDLSVYWYQQSLDQGLQFLIQYYNGEERAKGNILERFSAQQFPDLHSELNLSSLELGDSALYFCASSPQGYGYTFGSGTRLTVV.

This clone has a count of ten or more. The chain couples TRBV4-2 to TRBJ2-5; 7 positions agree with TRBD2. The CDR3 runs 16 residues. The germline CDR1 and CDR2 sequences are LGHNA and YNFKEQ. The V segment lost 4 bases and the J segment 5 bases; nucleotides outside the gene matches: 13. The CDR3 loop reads CASSPVIAGFRETQYF. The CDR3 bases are TGTGCCAGCAGCCCGGTCATAGCGGGCTTTAGGGAGACCCAGTACTTC.

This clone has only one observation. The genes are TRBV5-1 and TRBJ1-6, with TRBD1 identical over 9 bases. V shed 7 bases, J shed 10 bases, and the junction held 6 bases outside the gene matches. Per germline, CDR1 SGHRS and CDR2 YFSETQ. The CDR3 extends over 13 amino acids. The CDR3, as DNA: TGCGCCAGCGGGACAGGGCGCTCCTCACCCCTCCACTTT. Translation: CASGTGRSSPLHF.

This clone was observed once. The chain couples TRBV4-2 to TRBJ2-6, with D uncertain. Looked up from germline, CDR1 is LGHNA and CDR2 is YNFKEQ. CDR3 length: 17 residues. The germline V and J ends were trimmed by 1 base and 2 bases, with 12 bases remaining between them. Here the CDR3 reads CASSQAGTWTGANVLTF. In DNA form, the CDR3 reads TGTGCCAGCAGCCAAGCCGGAACTTGGACTGGGGCCAACGTCCTGACTTTC.

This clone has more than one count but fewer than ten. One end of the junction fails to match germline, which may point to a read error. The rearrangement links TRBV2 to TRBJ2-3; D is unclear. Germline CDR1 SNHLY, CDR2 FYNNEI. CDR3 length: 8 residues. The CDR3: CASSEANF. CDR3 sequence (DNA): TGTGCCAGCAGTGAAGCGAATTTT.

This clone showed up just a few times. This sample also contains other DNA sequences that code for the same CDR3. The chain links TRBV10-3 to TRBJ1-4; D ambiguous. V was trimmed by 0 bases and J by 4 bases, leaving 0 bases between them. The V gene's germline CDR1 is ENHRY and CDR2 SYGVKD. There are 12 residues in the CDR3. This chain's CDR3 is CAISESNEKLFF. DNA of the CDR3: TGTGCCATCAGTGAGTCTAATGAAAAACTGTTTTTT.

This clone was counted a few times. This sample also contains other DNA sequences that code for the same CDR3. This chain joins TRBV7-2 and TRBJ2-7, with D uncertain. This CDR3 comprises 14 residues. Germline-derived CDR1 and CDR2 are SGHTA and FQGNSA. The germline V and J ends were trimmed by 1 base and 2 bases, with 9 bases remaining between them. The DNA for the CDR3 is TGTGCCAGCAGCTTAGGAGGCTCGGCCTACGAGCAGTACTTC. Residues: CASSLGGSAYEQYF.

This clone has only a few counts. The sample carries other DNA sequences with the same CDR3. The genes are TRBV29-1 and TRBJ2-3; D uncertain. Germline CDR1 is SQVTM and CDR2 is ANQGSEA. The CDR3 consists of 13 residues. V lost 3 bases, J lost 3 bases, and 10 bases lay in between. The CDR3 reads CSVDGGPTDTQYF. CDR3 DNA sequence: TGCAGCGTTGATGGCGGTCCGACAGATACGCAGTATTTT.

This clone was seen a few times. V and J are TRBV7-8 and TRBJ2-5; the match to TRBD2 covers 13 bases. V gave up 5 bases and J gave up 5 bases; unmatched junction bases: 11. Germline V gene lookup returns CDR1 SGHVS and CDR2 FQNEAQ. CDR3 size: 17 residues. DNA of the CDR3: TGTGCCAGCAGCCCCCGGACTAGCGGGGGACTGGGGGAGACCCAGTACTTC. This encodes CASSPRTSGGLGETQYF.

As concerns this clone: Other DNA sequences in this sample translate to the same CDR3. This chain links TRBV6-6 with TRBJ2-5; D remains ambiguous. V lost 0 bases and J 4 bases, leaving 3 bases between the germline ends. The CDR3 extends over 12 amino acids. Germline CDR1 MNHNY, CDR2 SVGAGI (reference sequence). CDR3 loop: CASSYSRETQYF. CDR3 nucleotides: TGTGCCAGCAGTTACTCGCGAGAGACCCAGTACTTC.

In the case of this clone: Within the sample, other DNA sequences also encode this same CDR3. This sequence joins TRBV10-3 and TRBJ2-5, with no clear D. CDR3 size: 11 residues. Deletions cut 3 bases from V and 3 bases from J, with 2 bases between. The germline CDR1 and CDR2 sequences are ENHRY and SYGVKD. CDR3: CAISEKETQYF. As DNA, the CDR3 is TGTGCCATCAGTGAAAAAGAGACCCAGTACTTC.